The rows below give T cell receptor beta chains drawn from one sample of a study of blood T cell repertoires in COVID-19. Repertoires were generated with immunoSEQ multiplex PCR, while TCRdb's copy carries only in-frame clones and drops some. This sample has 25,000 or so clones, with about nine tenths found just once. Sequencing was carried out using peripheral blood. These receptors originate from a man between 65 and 80 years old in a cohort sampled during active COVID-19. CDR3s include the opening cysteine and the closing phenylalanine or tryptophan. D genes are given only for firm matches. Expanded clones get a size class; other rows say once, few or many, or leave the size out.

TRBJ1-2 | - | once | TRBV11-2 | CASSSGGISNYGYTF | TGTGCCAGCAGCTCCGGGGGAATTTCTAACTATGGCTACACCTTC
TRBJ1-5 | - | - | TRBV7-2 | CASSLYPPGGASNQPQHF | TGTGCCAGCAGCTTATACCCCCCCGGGGGGGCAAGCAATCAGCCCCAGCATTTT
TRBJ2-7 | - | - | TRBV2 | CASSSSHEQYF | TGTGCCAGCAGTAGTAGCCACGAGCAGTACTTC
TRBJ2-7 | - | - | TRBV10-3 | CAISESGGYRSLGEQYF | TGTGCCATCAGTGAGTCGGGGGGTTACAGATCCCTGGGCGAGCAGTACTTC
TRBJ1-3 | - | - | TRBV6-1 | CASSEALGRGGNTIYF | TGTGCCAGCAGTGAAGCGCTTGGCAGGGGAGGAAACACCATATATTTT
TRBJ2-5 | TRBD1 | - | TRBV18 | CASSPLGQAETQYF | TGTGCCAGCTCACCACTGGGACAGGCAGAGACCCAGTACTTC
TRBJ2-7 | TRBD1 | - | TRBV24-1 | CATSDWTGLGYEQYF | TGTGCCACCAGTGATTGGACAGGGTTAGGATACGAGCAGTACTTC
TRBJ1-2 | TRBD1 | - | TRBV18 | CASSLNQGARGYTF | TGTGCCAGCTCACTCAACCAGGGGGCGCGGGGCTACACCTTC
TRBJ2-5 | TRBD2 | - | TRBV30 | CAWCREGGPSETQYF | TGTGCCTGGTGCCGTGAGGGAGGGCCCTCGGAGACCCAGTACTTC
TRBJ2-1 | TRBD2 | - | TRBV7-6 | CASSLGGSDYNEQFF | TGTGCCAGCAGCTTAGGCGGGAGTGACTACAATGAGCAGTTCTTC
TRBJ2-7 | TRBD2 | - | TRBV28 | CASSSSGGGSYEQYF | TGTGCCAGCAGTTCCAGTGGGGGGGGATCCTACGAGCAGTACTTC
TRBJ2-7 | TRBD2 | - | TRBV11-1 | CASSLRAGAPYEQYF | TGTGCCAGCAGCTTAAGGGCGGGAGCCCCCTACGAGCAGTACTTC
TRBJ2-3 | TRBD2 | once | TRBV6-5 | CASSSLAGGADTQYF | TGTGCCAGCAGTTCCCTAGCGGGAGGCGCAGATACGCAGTATTTT
TRBJ2-3 | - | - | TRBV7-3 | CASSLNGRGGDTQYF | TGTGCCAGCAGCTTAAATGGCAGGGGTGGAGATACGCAGTATTTT